This T cell receptor (beta chain) was sequenced in a study of blood T cell repertoires in COVID-19. The CDR3 has 16 residues. After removal of 5 bases from V and 9 bases from J, the junction contained 11 bases not matched to a gene. The germline V gene has CDR1 LGHDT and CDR2 YNNKEL (reference sequence). Authors' analysis steps: Reference gene primer amplification in the assay estimated nucleated cell counts. Data came from immunoSEQ multiplex PCR; TCRdb stores just in-frame clones and leaves some out. V, J and clone size are taken as reported in that table, and D and trimming were inferred from the DNA itself. The sample shows tens of thousands of clones, 75% to 90% of them seen only once.

V and J are TRBV3-1 (or the pseudogene TRBV3-2) and TRBJ1-6, with 9 bases identical to TRBD1. The receptor comes from a human donor in a cohort sampled during active COVID-19. The specimen sequenced was peripheral blood. CDR3 protein: CASSFRTGDFGSPLHF. The DNA of the CDR3 is TGTGCCAGCAGCTTTCGGACAGGGGATTTCGGTTCACCCCTCCACTTT.